Sequencing of this T cell receptor beta chain was carried out in a study of blood T cell repertoires in COVID-19. Turning to the study itself: Some COVID-19 samples were acute and others convalescent; all came from the United States, Italy and Spain.

The assay was immunoSEQ multiplex PCR, and TCRdb's table has in-frame clones only and misses some. This sample has 150,000 to 190,000 clones, with roughly 71% found just once. This clone showed up just once. V gave up 2 bases and J gave up 4 bases, with 15 bases separating them. The CDR3 has 16 residues. CDR1 and CDR2 (germline): SGHRS, YFSETQ. The sequence came from an elderly woman with acute or convalescent COVID-19. Sequenced input: peripheral blood. The chain combines TRBV5-1 with TRBJ2-2; D uncertain. CDR3 in amino acids: CASSFFRNGGTGELFF. CDR3 sequence (DNA): TGCGCCAGCAGCTTTTTTCGTAACGGTGGCACCGGGGAGCTGTTTTTT.